This T cell receptor (beta chain) was sequenced in a study of blood T cell repertoires in COVID-19. Study context: Donors in Cohort 3 who had recovered were those with two negative PCRs, healthcare professional clearance, or resolution of their symptoms. From the United States, Italy and Spain came samples of acute and convalescent COVID-19. Nucleic acid was either cDNA or gDNA, and it came from T cells, B-cell-depleted T cells, or PBMCs.

Authors' data handling: The authors estimated nucleated cell counts from reference gene primer amplification. The data were produced by immunoSEQ multiplex PCR, yet TCRdb's version contains in-frame clones alone and is incomplete. V and J calls and clone size are copied from that table; D and trimming were computed from the DNA. Altogether around 200,000 clones are present, less than 90% being singletons, with the ten largest covering over 3%. The receptor comes from a woman aged 50 to 60 in a cohort exposed to, infected with or recovered from COVID-19 (not recorded which). The specimen was PBMCs or T cells enriched from blood (not recorded which).

Written as DNA, the CDR3 is TGTGCCAGCAGCTTAGCGGGGGGACTCCTGGGGGAAAAACTGTTTTTT. This encodes CASSLAGGLLGEKLFF. V usage is TRBV7-9 and J usage is TRBJ1-4; D might be TRBD1 (5 bases). This CDR3 comprises 16 residues. The V and J ends lost 0 bases and 8 bases respectively, with 16 bases between them. Looked up from germline, CDR1 is SEHNR and CDR2 is FQNEAQ (reference sequence).